Shown below are 8 T cell receptor beta chains from a single sample sequenced in a study of shared clonotypes between healthy human individuals. Assay: immunoSEQ multiplex PCR; the TCRdb copy retains only in-frame clones and omits some. The sample yields roughly 110,000 clones, about 67% seen once. Input material: memory CD8+ T cells sorted from blood. Subset described: CD45RO+ cells pooled with CCR7-negative TemRA cells. These receptors were collected from a young woman in good health.

This rearrangement joins TRBV11-2 to TRBJ2-1, with D unresolved. CDR3 length: 13 amino acids. Germline assignment: CDR1 SGHAT and CDR2 FQNNGV. V was trimmed by 3 bases and J by 8 bases, leaving 11 bases between them. The CDR3 here is CASSLSGSHEQFF. For the CDR3, the DNA is TGTGCCAGCAGCTTGTCAGGTTCCCATGAGCAGTTCTTC.

As concerns this clone: This likely reflects a read error, since a far larger clone is one base away. The CDR3 here is CASSQEVREAENEQYF. DNA of the CDR3: TGCGCCAGCAGCCAAGAGGTACGGGAGGCCGAGAACGAGCAGTACTTC. The chain combines TRBV4-1 with TRBJ2-7; 7 bases agree with TRBD2. The V gene end was trimmed by 0 bases and the J gene end by 5 bases; junction bases not matched to a gene: 10. The CDR3 is made up of 16 amino acids. Germline CDR1 MGHRA, CDR2 YSYEKL.

The chain links TRBV27 to TRBJ2-7, with 8 bases aligning to TRBD2. V shed 0 bases and J 1 base; nucleotides not matched to a gene: 11. Germline CDR1 MNHEY, CDR2 SMNVEV (reference sequence). This CDR3 has 18 amino acids. The CDR3 region has the DNA TGTGCCAGCAGTTTATCGTGGCTAGCGGGCCCCTTATCCTACGAGCAGTACTTC. This sequence encodes CASSLSWLAGPLSYEQYF.

This clone has only a few counts. The genes are TRBV20-1 and TRBJ1-1; no clear D gene. Germline CDR1 and CDR2: DFQATT and SNEGSKA (reference sequence). This CDR3 is built from 10 residues. V shed 5 bases and J shed 0 bases, with 1 base lying between them. The CDR3 loop is CSALNTEAFF. In DNA form, the CDR3 reads TGCAGTGCTCTGAACACTGAAGCTTTCTTT.

This sequence joins TRBV5-6 and TRBJ1-1; perhaps TRBD1 as D (6 bases). Trimming pared 1 base from V and 11 bases from J, leaving 18 bases between. In germline, CDR1 is SGHDT, CDR2 YYEEEE. The CDR3 is 14 amino acids. CDR3 loop: CASSLNLGGGEAFF. CDR3 coding DNA: TGTGCCAGCAGCTTGAATCTAGGAGGGGGAGAGGCTTTCTTT.

This chain links TRBV7-8 with TRBJ2-1; D gene uncertain. V was cut by 2 bases and J by 0 bases, with 17 bases left in between. Germline V gene sequence: CDR1 SGHVS, CDR2 FQNEAQ. There are 18 residues in the CDR3. CDR3 amino acids: CASSLFLREWYSYNEQFF. As DNA, the CDR3 is TGTGCCAGCAGCTTATTTCTGCGAGAATGGTACTCCTACAATGAGCAGTTCTTC.

This clone was counted a few times. This rearrangement joins TRBV27 to TRBJ2-7; D ambiguous. The CDR3 contains 14 residues. From germline, CDR1 is MNHEY and CDR2 SMNVEV (reference sequence). Trimming left V 2 bases short and J 2 bases short, with 10 bases between. The CDR3 DNA is TGTGCCAGCAGTTTAGTGACAAACACCTACGAGCAGTACTTC. It translates to CASSLVTNTYEQYF.

This clone occurred a few times. The chain has TRBV27 and TRBJ1-2, with D tentatively TRBD1 (6 bases). The V end was cut by 6 bases, the J end by 8 bases, with 19 bases between. The CDR3 sequence is 14 residues long. CDR1 is MNHEY and CDR2 is SMNVEV in the germline V gene (reference sequence). The CDR3 region has the DNA TGTGCCAGCAGCACAGCAACCTACAGGGTCGGCTACACCTTC. It encodes CASSTATYRVGYTF.